The text below deals with one T cell receptor (beta chain). Losses at the gene ends were 5 bases for V and 0 bases for J; bases not matched to a gene: 7. The length of the CDR3 is 15 residues. The germline V gene encodes CDR1 SGDLS and CDR2 YYNGEE. This sample was included in a study of shared clonotypes between healthy human individuals. Study-level background: The composition of the donors was two women and a few men aged 18 to 49.

Cells designated naive CD8 were CD45RO-negative and were positively selected for CCR7, with terminally differentiated effector memory CD45RA+ cells excluded. Sorted subsets were amplified in replicate PCRs using 150 to 250 ng DNA, some 31,000 T cell genomes. TCRdb keeps only in-frame clones here, not all; method: immunoSEQ multiplex PCR. The table includes around 610,000 clones, roughly 96% detected once. The sequencing sample was made of naive CD8+ T cells sorted from blood. The chain couples TRBV9 to TRBJ1-2, with TRBD1 matching 7 bases. This receptor was obtained from a woman under 40 in good health. The CDR3 loop reads CASRGTVGANYGYTF. CDR3 sequence (DNA): TGTGCCAGCAGGGGGACAGTTGGAGCTAACTATGGCTACACCTTC.